What follows describes a single T cell receptor (beta chain). This sample is part of a study of T-cell reconstitution after alpha-beta-depleted transplantation in children. This sample's TCRbeta library carried unique molecular identifier barcodes. One entry per CDR3 protein, called by TCRdb with MiXCR from the PCR reads. The table records 350,000 to 400,000 distinct CDR3 sequences, about a fifth of them present only once. CDR1 and CDR2 from the germline V gene are SGHRS and YFSETQ. V lost 3 bases to trimming and J lost 0 bases, with 13 bases between them. The CDR3 is 17 amino acids. Sequencing used PBMCs from the stem cell graft donor, obtained from the stem cell graft. This receptor was identified in a human donor who donated a stem cell graft to a child with acute myeloid leukemia. The genes are TRBV5-1 and TRBJ2-6; no firm D call. The CDR3 spells CASSSRVGDSGANVLTF. In DNA, the CDR3 is TGCGCCAGCAGCTCGAGAGTAGGCGACTCTGGGGCCAACGTCCTGACTTTC.